The clone carrying this T cell receptor beta chain was observed many times. The antigen is not known. The data were obtained in a study of CD8 T cells in ankylosing spondylitis. Study results and caveats: Matched ankylosing spondylitis synovial fluid reportedly contained a significantly enriched population of disease-linked clones. Characteristic of ankylosing spondylitis blood, it appeared, was a TCR beta motif comprising several highly homologous variants.

This CDR3 spans 13 amino acids. V was shortened by 5 bases and J by 6 bases, with 11 bases between the two germline ends. Germline V gives CDR1 MNHNY, CDR2 SVGAGI (reference sequence). Library preparation for TCR beta used quantitative 5'-RACE with molecular barcodes. TCRdb used MiXCR to reprocess the 5' RACE reads, holding one entry per CDR3 protein. The table shows 200,000 to 250,000 distinct CDR3 sequences, with 7.3% occurring only once. This clonotype was obtained from a male donor with ankylosing spondylitis. The sequenced sample was blood, either unsorted or a sorted T cell fraction (not recorded which). The chain has TRBV6-6 and TRBJ2-1; D may correspond to TRBD1 or TRBD2 (5 bases each). CDR3 nucleotides: TGTGCCAGCAGTACTACGGGGCCCAATGAGCAGTTCTTC. Its protein product is CASSTTGPNEQFF.